Following are 19 T cell receptor beta chains from one sample sequenced in a study of shared clonotypes between healthy human individuals. TCRdb's table, derived via immunoSEQ multiplex PCR, lists solely in-frame clones and lacks some. Among about half a million clones listed, 79% were seen once. Sequenced material: PBMCs. The receptor set was obtained from a woman aged 40 to 49 in good health. Some clones in this sample may be carry-over from other donors' samples.

The chain combines TRBV6-6 with TRBJ1-4; D remains unclear. V lost 5 bases and J 16 bases, leaving 17 bases between the germline ends. This CDR3 contains 12 residues. Germline-derived CDR1 and CDR2 are MNHNY and SVGAGI (reference sequence). The CDR3 region is CASSNALGSTFF. The CDR3 DNA is TGTGCCAGCAGTAACGCCCTAGGATCGACGTTTTTT.

This clone was seen just once. CDR3 amino acids: CASSLDAPYNEQFF. DNA for the CDR3: TGTGCCAGCAGCTTAGATGCCCCTTACAATGAGCAGTTCTTC. The chain couples TRBV7-2 to TRBJ2-1, with no clear D. The CDR3 has 14 amino acids. V was shortened by 1 base and J by 4 bases, with 8 bases between the two germline ends. Per germline, CDR1 SGHTA and CDR2 FQGNSA. Drawing the rest from reference TRBV7-2 and TRBJ2-1, the complete variable domain is GAGVSQSPSNKVTEKGKDVELRCDPISGHTALYWYRQSLGQGLEFLIYFQGNSAPDKSGLPSDRFSAERTGGSVSTLTIQRTQQEDSAVYLCASSLDAPYNEQFFGPGTRLTVL.

The rearrangement joins TRBV2 to TRBJ1-1, with D unresolved. This CDR3 spans 13 amino acids. The V gene lost 3 bases and the J gene lost 1 base, with 6 bases spanning the gap. CDR1 is SNHLY and CDR2 is FYNNEI in the germline V gene. This CDR3 is CASSEERNTEAFF. The CDR3 DNA sequence: TGTGCCAGCAGTGAGGAGCGGAACACTGAAGCTTTCTTT.

This chain joins TRBV5-1 and TRBJ2-5, with D possibly TRBD2 on 6 matching bases. CDR3 length: 11 amino acids. CDR1 is SGHRS, CDR2 YFSETQ, per germline. V dropped 3 bases and J dropped 13 bases, with 13 bases sitting between them. The CDR3 nucleotides read TGCGCCAGCAGCTCCTCGGGGGTAAGGTACTTC. This translates into CASSSSGVRYF.

V gene TRBV9 combines with J gene TRBJ2-7; D might be TRBD2 (5 bases). From germline, CDR1 is SGDLS and CDR2 YYNGEE. V gave up 6 bases and J gave up 2 bases, with 15 bases separating them. This CDR3 spans 14 amino acids. The CDR3 loop is CASTPPSNPYEQYF. CDR3 DNA sequence: TGTGCCAGCACACCCCCTAGCAATCCCTACGAGCAGTACTTC.

This chain joins TRBV7-2 and TRBJ2-1; no reliable D call. The ends were cut back, 1 base at V and 9 bases at J, with 10 bases in the middle. The CDR3 spans 13 residues. Germline-derived CDR1 and CDR2 are SGHTA and FQGNSA. CDR3 sequence: CASSLVRKTEQFF. The CDR3 DNA reads TGTGCCAGCAGCTTAGTGAGGAAGACTGAGCAGTTCTTC.

The rearrangement links TRBV18 to TRBJ1-1, with unresolved D. Germline V lookup: CDR1 KGHSH, CDR2 LQKENI. The V gene lost 3 bases and the J gene lost 2 bases, with 7 bases spanning the gap. The CDR3 has 13 amino acids. The chain's CDR3 is CASSPDINTEAFF. CDR3 nucleotides: TGTGCCAGCTCACCGGATATCAACACTGAAGCTTTCTTT.

The CDR3 bases are TGTGCCAGCTCACCAGCCTCTAGCGGGAGTATGGTAGATACGCAGTATTTT. Amino acids: CASSPASSGSMVDTQYF. The chain carries TRBV18 and TRBJ2-3; 10 bases agree with TRBD2. The CDR3 length is 17 residues. Germline-derived CDR1 and CDR2 are KGHSH and LQKENI. With V trimmed by 2 bases and J by 5 bases, 10 bases remained unmatched.

This clone was detected a few times. The chain recombines TRBV4-1 with TRBJ1-1; D is unclear. The CDR3 spans 15 residues. Looked up from germline, CDR1 is MGHRA and CDR2 is YSYEKL. V was trimmed by 2 bases and J by 0 bases, leaving 10 bases between them. CDR3: CASSQQRNMNTEAFF. Here the CDR3 DNA reads TGCGCCAGCAGCCAACAACGGAATATGAACACTGAAGCTTTCTTT.

V and J are TRBV30 and TRBJ2-5, with 10 bases matching TRBD1. Germline CDR1 is GTSNPN and CDR2 is SVGIG (reference sequence). CDR3 size: 13 residues. V lost 2 bases to trimming and J lost 4 bases; unmatched junction nucleotides: 1. The CDR3 nucleotides are TGTGCCTGGAGTTGGACAGGGGGAGAGACCCAGTACTTC. Protein product: CAWSWTGGETQYF.

This clone was recorded only once. The chain joins TRBV10-3 to TRBJ2-7; D may correspond to TRBD1 or TRBD2 (5 bases each). Germline loops: CDR1 ENHRY, CDR2 SYGVKD. Trimming removed 4 bases at V and 2 bases at J, with 15 bases between. The CDR3 is made up of 15 amino acids. DNA of the CDR3: TGTGCCATCAGTGGGGGCCGGGACCGCGCCTACGAGCAGTACTTC. It translates to CAISGGRDRAYEQYF.

This sequence joins TRBV7-9 and TRBJ1-2, with TRBD1 matching 7 bases. Germline CDR1 SEHNR, CDR2 FQNEAQ (reference sequence). J was trimmed by 3 bases and V by 5 bases; bases with no gene match: 3. The CDR3 totals 13 residues. The CDR3 DNA reads TGTGCCAGCAGCCCCGGGACAGACTATGGCTACACCTTC. It is translated as CASSPGTDYGYTF.

This clone was seen a handful of times. V is TRBV30 and J is TRBJ2-1, with D maybe TRBD1 (7 bases). The CDR3 is 12 residues long. Germline V gene data show CDR1 as GTSNPN and CDR2 as SVGIG (reference sequence). V was clipped by 6 bases and J by 9 bases, with 15 bases between them. In DNA form, the CDR3 reads TGTGCCTGTCTTAGACAGGGAGGTGAGCAGTTCTTC. It codes for CACLRQGGEQFF. Using reference TRBV30 and TRBJ2-1 for the parts outside the CDR3, the full variable domain is SQTIHQWPATLVQPVGSPLSLECTVEGTSNPNLYWYRQAAGRGLQLLFYSVGIGQISSEVPQNLSASRPQDRQFILSSKKLLLSDSGFYLCACLRQGGEQFFGPGTRLTVL.

The chain couples TRBV9 to TRBJ2-1; 7 nucleotides agree with TRBD2. Unmatched junction bases numbered 5, after V lost 0 bases and J lost 2 bases. Germline CDR1 reads SGDLS; CDR2 reads YYNGEE. There are 16 residues in the CDR3. The CDR3 DNA reads TGTGCCAGCAGCGTAGGCGGCGGGAGCGCCTACAATGAGCAGTTCTTC. Its translation: CASSVGGGSAYNEQFF.

The V gene is TRBV18, the J gene TRBJ2-1; D is uncertain. The CDR3 is made up of 15 amino acids. V gave up 7 bases and J gave up 0 bases, with 13 bases separating them. Germline lookup yields CDR1 KGHSH and CDR2 LQKENI. The CDR3 here is CASFTPGGSYNEQFF. The DNA for the CDR3 is TGTGCCAGCTTCACACCCGGCGGCTCCTACAATGAGCAGTTCTTC. Using reference TRBV18 and TRBJ2-1 for the parts outside the CDR3, the full variable domain is NAGVMQNPRHLVRRRGQEARLRCSPMKGHSHVYWYRQLPEEGLKFMVYLQKENIIDESGMPKERFSAEFPKEGPSILRIQQVVRGDSAAYFCASFTPGGSYNEQFFGPGTRLTVL.

The CDR3 loop is CASSKTRNTGELFF. The CDR3 coding sequence is TGTGCCAGTAGTAAGACAAGAAACACCGGGGAGCTGTTTTTT. The genes are TRBV19 and TRBJ2-2; D is unclear. The CDR3 consists of 14 residues. With 4 bases removed from V and 2 bases from J, the gap between germline ends came to 8 bases. CDR1 and CDR2 from the germline V gene are LNHDA and SQIVND (reference sequence).

The chain recombines TRBV27 with TRBJ2-5, with D perhaps TRBD1 or TRBD2 (5 bases each). This CDR3 is built from 13 residues. V gave up 5 bases and J gave up 5 bases, with 12 bases separating them. The germline V gene has CDR1 MNHEY and CDR2 SMNVEV (reference sequence). The CDR3 nucleotides are TGTGCCAGCAGTCGGGGACCTGGGGAGACCCAGTACTTC. As protein: CASSRGPGETQYF.

The rearrangement uses TRBV19 and TRBJ2-1; D is unresolved. The CDR3 runs to 11 residues. V was cut by 1 base and J by 13 bases, with 8 bases left in between. Germline values: CDR1 LNHDA, CDR2 SQIVND (reference sequence). CDR3 loop: CASSIVTEQFF. The DNA for the CDR3 is TGTGCCAGTAGTATAGTCACCGAACAGTTCTTC.

The chain couples TRBV4-1 to TRBJ2-7, with D hard to call. In germline, CDR1 is MGHRA, CDR2 YSYEKL. With 4 bases removed from V and 6 bases from J, the gap between germline ends came to 13 bases. The CDR3 is 13 amino acids. CDR3 DNA: TGCGCCAGCAGCCGATCCCCCGGGTCCGAGCAGTACTTC. Its protein product is CASSRSPGSEQYF.